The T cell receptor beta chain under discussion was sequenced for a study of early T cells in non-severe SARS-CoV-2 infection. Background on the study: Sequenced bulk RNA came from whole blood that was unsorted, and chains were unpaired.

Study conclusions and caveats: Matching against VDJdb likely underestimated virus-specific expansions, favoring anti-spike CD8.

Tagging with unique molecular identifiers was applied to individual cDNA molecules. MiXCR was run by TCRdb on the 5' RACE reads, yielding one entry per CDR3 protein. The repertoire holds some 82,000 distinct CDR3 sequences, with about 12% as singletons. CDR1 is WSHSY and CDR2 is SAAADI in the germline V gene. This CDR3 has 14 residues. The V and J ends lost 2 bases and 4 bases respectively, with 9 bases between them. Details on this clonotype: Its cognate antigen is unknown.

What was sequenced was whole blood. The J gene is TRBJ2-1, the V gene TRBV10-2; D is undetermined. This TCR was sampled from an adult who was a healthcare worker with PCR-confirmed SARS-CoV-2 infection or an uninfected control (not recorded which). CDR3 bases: TGCGCCAGCAGTGAGATACTGGTTTACAATGAGCAGTTCTTC. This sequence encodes CASSEILVYNEQFF.